Sequencing of this TCR beta chain was carried out in a study of siplizumab effects on memory and regulatory T cells. Study outcomes and limitations: Where siplizumab was present, mappable alloreactive CD4+ clones averaged around 69% Treg-derived, compared with 25% to 30% in controls. Naive or memory phenotype was unassignable for roughly 75-96% of proliferating CD4+ or CD8+ clones.

Using immunoSEQ multiplex PCR, the repertoire was profiled, and TCRdb retains in-frame clones only, with some absent. The sample carries about 120,000 clones, around 94% recorded once. Germline CDR1 reads MNHNY; CDR2 reads SVGAGI (reference sequence). CDR3 length: 11 residues. Germline trimming cut 5 bases from V and 12 bases from J; bases unmatched to any gene: 2. Of note for this clone: Its antigen is unknown.

The clonotype comes from a human donor in good health. The genes are TRBV6-6 and TRBJ1-4; 8 positions agree with TRBD1. The specimen was non-Treg CD4+ T cells sorted from blood. CDR3 in amino acids: CASSGQGELFF. The CDR3 DNA reads TGTGCCAGCAGTGGACAGGGAGAACTGTTTTTT.